This TCR beta chain is drawn from a study of blood T cells in healthy people across ages. A minimum of 6 million PBMCs was isolated per sample. The CDR3 is 11 residues long. Germline-derived CDR1 and CDR2 are GTSNPN and SVGIG (reference sequence). V lost 2 bases and J 6 bases, leaving 5 bases between the germline ends. General observations from the study: PBMCs went unsorted, and a conclusive naive versus antigen-experienced comparison was therefore prevented.

This clonotype was counted between two and nine times. What it binds is not known. Combining a sample-barcoded 5' primer with a J-beta primer mix, a second PCR ran for about 6 to 11 cycles. Each cDNA molecule carried a tag from a template-switch adaptor that contained 12 random nucleotides. Sequencing yielded, for each sample, at least 3 million paired-end reads carrying CDR3. TCRdb called the 5' RACE reads again in MiXCR, with one record for every CDR3 protein. The sample contains about 1.6 million distinct CDR3 sequences, about 32% of which appear only once. The sample taken for sequencing was blood. This TCR derives from a woman younger than 45 in good health. The rearrangement joins TRBV30 to TRBJ2-1; D not certain. CDR3 sequence: CAWSPVNEQFF. For the CDR3, the DNA is TGTGCCTGGAGTCCCGTCAATGAGCAGTTCTTC.